Following are 32 T cell receptor beta chains from one sample sequenced in a study of blood T cell repertoires in COVID-19. The method was immunoSEQ multiplex PCR; TCRdb's version includes in-frame clones alone and lacks a portion of them. This table has under 300,000 clones, about 86% appearing once. Sequencing was performed on peripheral blood. Receptors originate from a woman in her sixties or seventies with COVID-19, enrolled during active disease.

V is TRBV5-1 and J is TRBJ2-6; the D gene is possibly TRBD2 (6 bases). This CDR3 has 14 residues. Germline lookup yields CDR1 SGHRS and CDR2 YFSETQ. The germline V and J ends were trimmed by 7 bases and 2 bases, with 10 bases remaining between them. CDR3 residues: CASGTGAGANVLTF. In DNA form, the CDR3 reads TGCGCCAGCGGGACGGGGGCTGGGGCCAACGTCCTGACTTTC.

The chain uses TRBV2 and TRBJ1-3; no reliable D call. Trimming took 5 bases from V and 3 from J, leaving 5 bases between them. The CDR3 runs 12 residues. Germline lookup yields CDR1 SNHLY and CDR2 FYNNEI. CDR3 sequence (DNA): TGTGCCAGCAGTCCAGATGGAAACACCATATATTTT. This sequence encodes CASSPDGNTIYF.

The chain is built from TRBV18 and TRBJ1-5, with no clear D. The CDR3 loop spans 13 amino acids. Trimming stripped 3 bases from V and 4 bases from J, with 7 bases between. Germline V CDR1 and CDR2: KGHSH, LQKENI. CDR3: CASSPVRNQPQHF. For the CDR3, the DNA is TGTGCCAGCTCACCGGTACGGAATCAGCCCCAGCATTTT.

V is TRBV30 and J is TRBJ2-1, with D possibly TRBD2 on 6 matching bases. The CDR3 consists of 17 residues. CDR1 and CDR2 (germline): GTSNPN, SVGIG (reference sequence). V lost 2 bases and J lost 7, with 24 bases in between. The CDR3 protein is CAWSLFRTSTGGNEQFF. The DNA of the CDR3 is TGTGCCTGGAGTCTGTTCCGAACCTCCACTGGGGGGAATGAGCAGTTCTTC.

This rearrangement joins TRBV7-6 to TRBJ2-3, with D tentatively TRBD2 (5 bases). The germline V and J ends were trimmed by 1 base and 3 bases, with 11 bases remaining between them. Germline V CDR1 and CDR2: SGHVS, FNYEAQ. This CDR3 is built from 15 residues. The CDR3 here is CASSLDGVPTDTQYF. CDR3 in DNA: TGTGCCAGCAGCTTAGACGGGGTTCCGACAGATACGCAGTATTTT.

The chain employs TRBV7-9 and TRBJ1-1; TRBD1 aligns across 7 bases. The CDR3 has 14 amino acids. V was clipped by 2 bases and J by 7 bases; unmatched bases: 7. Germline V gene sequence: CDR1 SEHNR, CDR2 FQNEAQ (reference sequence). CDR3 coding DNA: TGTGCCAGCAGCTTAACTCGACAGGGCGGTGAAGCTTTCTTT. Translation: CASSLTRQGGEAFF.

This chain uses TRBV9 with TRBJ1-2, with TRBD1 identical over 9 bases. The J segment lost 8 bases and the V segment lost 4 bases, leaving 12 bases of the junction unmatched. CDR1 SGDLS and CDR2 YYNGEE come from the germline V gene. This CDR3 contains 15 residues. This chain's CDR3 is CASSPRDRDGLGYTF. The CDR3 DNA reads as TGTGCCAGCAGCCCACGGGACAGGGATGGGTTGGGCTACACCTTC.

Turning to this clone: Other DNA sequences in this specimen translate into the identical CDR3. V and J are TRBV5-8 and TRBJ1-5; 10 bases line up with TRBD1. After removal of 4 bases from V and 7 bases from J, the junction contained 8 bases not matched to a gene. The CDR3 is 15 amino acids. Looked up from germline, CDR1 is SGHTS and CDR2 is YDEGEE. CDR3 sequence reads: CASSLRDRGDQPQHF. The CDR3 coding sequence is TGTGCCAGCAGCCTCCGGGACAGGGGCGACCAGCCCCAGCATTTT.

The rearrangement links TRBV7-2 to TRBJ2-7; TRBD2 might be the D (6 bases). The CDR3 runs 12 residues. Trimming shortened V by 4 bases and J by 6 bases, and 10 bases separated the two germline ends. Germline CDR1 SGHTA, CDR2 FQGNSA. CDR3 loop: CASSSGGPEQYF. The CDR3 nucleotides are TGTGCCAGCAGCTCCGGGGGACCCGAGCAGTACTTC.

The chain combines TRBV12-3 or TRBV12-4 with TRBJ2-1, with D possibly matching TRBD2 (5 bases). Trimming removed 6 bases from V and 14 bases from J, with 17 bases in between. The CDR3 is 12 residues long. The CDR3 region has the DNA TGTGCCAGCAGCCGGACCCTTCCAGCGGAGTTCTTC. Translated: CASSRTLPAEFF.

For this clone: The same CDR3 can be traced to other DNA sequences in this sample. The chain uses TRBV5-1 and TRBJ1-3; TRBD1 aligns across 11 bases. J gave up 4 bases and V 0 bases, and 3 bases lay outside the gene matches. The V gene's germline CDR1 is SGHRS and CDR2 YFSETQ. CDR3 length: 16 amino acids. The CDR3 spells CASSLAGTGGGNTIYF. In DNA form, the CDR3 reads TGCGCCAGCAGCTTGGCCGGGACAGGGGGAGGAAACACCATATATTTT.

The V and J genes are TRBV5-1 and TRBJ2-5; 8 bases are a match to TRBD1. V trimming: 3 bases; J trimming: 6 bases; junction bases outside the gene matches: 4. Germline lookup yields CDR1 SGHRS and CDR2 YFSETQ. The CDR3 spans 13 residues. The CDR3 bases are TGCGCCAGCAGCTCGACAGGGGACCAGACCCAGTACTTC. It yields the protein CASSSTGDQTQYF.

This clone was seen once. The chain carries TRBV29-1 and TRBJ1-3; a possible D gene is TRBD1 (6 bases). V lost 7 bases and J lost 0, with 22 bases in between. This CDR3 region has 17 residues. The germline V gene encodes CDR1 SQVTM and CDR2 ANQGSEA. CDR3 nucleotides: TGCAGCGACCTCCCGGGACACCTGCGACTCTCTGGAAACACCATATATTTT. This codes for CSDLPGHLRLSGNTIYF.

The V and J genes are TRBV25-1 and TRBJ1-2, with D uncertain. The V end was cut by 4 bases, the J end by 7 bases, with 13 bases between. The V gene's germline CDR1 is MGHDK and CDR2 SYGVNS. The length of the CDR3 is 13 residues. The CDR3 reads CASSAYLGFGYTF. In DNA, the CDR3 is TGTGCCAGCAGTGCTTACCTCGGGTTTGGCTACACCTTC.

This chain uses TRBV12-3 or TRBV12-4 with TRBJ2-7; D may be TRBD2 (5 bases). The length of the CDR3 is 13 residues. Trimming left V 0 bases short and J 2 bases short, with 5 bases between. The CDR3 spells CASSLARAYEQYF. The CDR3 region has the DNA TGTGCCAGCAGTTTAGCGCGGGCCTACGAGCAGTACTTC.

This clone showed up just a few times. J is TRBJ1-2 and V is TRBV7-2; perhaps TRBD1 as D (6 bases). Germline CDR1 SGHTA, CDR2 FQGNSA. The V end was cut by 3 bases, the J end by 6 bases, with 14 bases between. This CDR3 spans 14 amino acids. CDR3 sequence: CASSLKQGVDGYTF. The DNA of the CDR3 is TGTGCCAGCAGCTTGAAACAGGGAGTCGATGGCTACACCTTC.

This clone came up a few times. The chain employs TRBV10-2 and TRBJ2-1, with 7 positions matching TRBD1. The V gene end was trimmed by 7 bases and the J gene end by 7 bases; junction bases not matched to a gene: 4. Germline assignment: CDR1 WSHSY and CDR2 SAAADI. CDR3 size: 12 residues. The CDR3 DNA follows: TGCGCCAGCACTAGGACAGGAAATGAGCAGTTCTTC. It translates to CASTRTGNEQFF.

The V call is TRBV6-5, the J call TRBJ1-2, with D hard to call. Germline lookup yields CDR1 MNHEY and CDR2 SVGAGI. This CDR3 has 12 residues. Trimming stripped 6 bases from V and 2 bases from J, with 7 bases between. This CDR3 reads CASRTGNYGYTF. CDR3 sequence (DNA): TGTGCCAGCAGAACCGGGAACTATGGCTACACCTTC.

The chain has TRBV7-3 and TRBJ2-1, with 9 bases matching TRBD2. The germline gives CDR1 SGHTA, CDR2 FQGTGA. There are 16 residues in the CDR3. V gave up 5 bases and J gave up 1 base; unmatched junction bases: 6. CDR3 sequence: CASSSERGASYNEQFF. CDR3 in DNA: TGTGCCAGCAGCAGCGAGCGGGGGGCGTCCTACAATGAGCAGTTCTTC.

This sequence joins TRBV20-1 and TRBJ1-1, with D perhaps matching TRBD1 (6 bases). Germline V gene sequence: CDR1 DFQATT, CDR2 SNEGSKA (reference sequence). The CDR3 has 15 residues. Trimming pared 3 bases from V and 1 base from J, leaving 15 bases between. CDR3 loop: CSASDRRGPNTEAFF. CDR3 nucleotide sequence: TGCAGTGCTAGTGATCGCAGGGGTCCGAACACTGAAGCTTTCTTT.

The chain joins TRBV7-9 to TRBJ2-7; D is uncertain. Germline assignment: CDR1 SEHNR and CDR2 FQNEAQ (reference sequence). V dropped 4 bases and J dropped 5 bases, with 9 bases sitting between them. This CDR3 spans 12 amino acids. The CDR3 region is CASSSQKNEQYF. In DNA form, the CDR3 reads TGTGCCAGCAGCTCACAGAAAAACGAGCAGTACTTC.

The count of this clone is one. The chain is built from TRBV7-8 and TRBJ1-3, with D maybe TRBD1 (6 bases). The CDR3 has 17 amino acids. Trimming removed 3 bases from V and 0 bases from J, with 15 bases in between. The V gene's germline CDR1 is SGHVS and CDR2 FQNEAQ. CDR3 nucleotides: TGTGCCAGCAGCTTCTGGGGGGGGCCTCACTCTGGAAACACCATATATTTT. Encoded protein: CASSFWGGPHSGNTIYF.

The V gene is TRBV10-3, the J gene TRBJ2-5; perhaps TRBD2 as D (6 bases). Germline V gene data show CDR1 as ENHRY and CDR2 as SYGVKD. With 6 bases removed from V and 2 bases from J, the gap between germline ends came to 13 bases. The CDR3 covers 14 residues. The CDR3 DNA follows: TGTGCCATCAGGGAGAATAGCGGTCAAGAGACCCAGTACTTC. It yields the protein CAIRENSGQETQYF.

V and J are TRBV9 and TRBJ2-5; 11 bases are shared with TRBD2. This CDR3 is built from 17 residues. CDR1 and CDR2 (germline): SGDLS, YYNGEE. Trimming removed 4 bases from V and 7 bases from J; junction bases left unmatched: 15. In DNA form, the CDR3 reads TGTGCCAGCAGCCCCCGTCCTAGCGGGGGGACCCCCGGGACCCAGTACTTC. Amino acids: CASSPRPSGGTPGTQYF.

The V call is TRBV30, the J call TRBJ1-6; unclear D gene. The CDR3 is 13 residues long. V dropped 3 bases and J dropped 7 bases, with 10 bases sitting between them. Germline V gives CDR1 GTSNPN, CDR2 SVGIG (reference sequence). CDR3 amino acids: CAWSRNLNSPLHF. As DNA, the CDR3 is TGTGCCTGGAGCAGGAATCTCAATTCACCCCTCCACTTT.

V usage is TRBV28 and J usage is TRBJ2-2; 8 positions agree with TRBD1. Germline V gene sequence: CDR1 MDHEN, CDR2 SYDVKM. The V gene end was trimmed by 5 bases and the J gene end by 4 bases; junction bases not matched to a gene: 9. The length of the CDR3 is 16 residues. As DNA, the CDR3 is TGTGCCAGCAGTCTACGGACAGGGTGGGCCACCGGGGAGCTGTTTTTT. Translating it yields CASSLRTGWATGELFF.

The count of this clone is one. The chain is built from TRBV24-1 and TRBJ2-7; 10 nucleotides align to TRBD1. The CDR3 runs to 14 residues. The V gene's germline CDR1 is KGHDR and CDR2 SFDVKD. The J segment lost 5 bases and the V segment lost 2 bases, leaving 2 bases of the junction unmatched. CDR3 in amino acids: CATSDSGTGDEQYF. CDR3 DNA: TGTGCCACCAGTGATTCCGGGACAGGGGACGAGCAGTACTTC.

The chain uses TRBV6-5 and TRBJ1-2, with TRBD1 matching 8 bases. This CDR3 has 14 residues. Germline CDR1 is MNHEY and CDR2 is SVGAGI. Trimming at V came to 6 bases and at J to 5 bases, leaving 8 bases not matched to a gene. The CDR3 here is CASRPGTGRYGYTF. The CDR3 DNA reads TGTGCCAGCAGGCCGGGGACAGGACGGTATGGCTACACCTTC.

The gene calls are TRBV11-3 and TRBJ2-3; D may be TRBD2 (6 bases). CDR1 SGHNT and CDR2 YENEEA come from the germline V gene. This CDR3 has 16 residues. The V gene lost 0 bases and the J gene lost 6 bases, with 16 bases spanning the gap. The DNA for the CDR3 is TGTGCCAGCAGCTTAGATAGCGGTCTCGTGGGGGATACGCAGTATTTT. This translates into CASSLDSGLVGDTQYF.

This sequence joins TRBV13 and TRBJ1-4, with D possibly being TRBD1 (6 bases). The germline V gene has CDR1 PRHDT and CDR2 FYEKMQ (reference sequence). CDR3 length: 12 residues. Trimming took off 6 bases at V and 8 bases at J, with 10 bases between the two ends. The CDR3 is CASSHRVEKLFF. The DNA for the CDR3 is TGTGCCAGCAGTCACAGGGTGGAAAAACTGTTTTTT. The variable domain in full, completed from reference TRBV13 and TRBJ1-4, reads AAGVIQSPRHLIKEKRETATLKCYPIPRHDTVYWYQQGPGQDPQFLISFYEKMQSDKGSIPDRFSAQQFSDYHSELNMSSLELGDSALYFCASSHRVEKLFFGSGTQLSVL.

The chain uses TRBV5-1 and TRBJ1-5; D may be TRBD1 (5 bases). This CDR3 has 13 amino acids. With 5 bases removed from V and 1 base from J, the gap between germline ends came to 7 bases. Germline loops: CDR1 SGHRS, CDR2 YFSETQ. CDR3 DNA sequence: TGCGCCAGCAGGCAGGGAAGCAATCAGCCCCAGCATTTT. Amino acids: CASRQGSNQPQHF.

This sequence joins TRBV7-9 and TRBJ1-2; no clear D. V was clipped by 7 bases and J by 6 bases, with 21 bases between them. Germline CDR1 reads SEHNR; CDR2 reads FQNEAQ (reference sequence). This CDR3 comprises 15 residues. Written as DNA, the CDR3 is TGTGCCAGCACTGAAGCGCTTGCCGGGAGCCATGGCTACACCTTC. It codes for CASTEALAGSHGYTF.